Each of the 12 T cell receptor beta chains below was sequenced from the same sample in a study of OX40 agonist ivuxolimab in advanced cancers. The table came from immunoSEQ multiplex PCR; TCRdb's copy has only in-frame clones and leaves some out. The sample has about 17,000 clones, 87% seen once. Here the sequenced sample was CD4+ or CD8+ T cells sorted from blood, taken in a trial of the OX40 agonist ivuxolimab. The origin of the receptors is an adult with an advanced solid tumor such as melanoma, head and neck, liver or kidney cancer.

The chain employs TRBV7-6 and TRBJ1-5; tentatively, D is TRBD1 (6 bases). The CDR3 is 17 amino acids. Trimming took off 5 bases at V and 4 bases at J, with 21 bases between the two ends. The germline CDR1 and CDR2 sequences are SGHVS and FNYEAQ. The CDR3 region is CASSLDAPGHKNQPQHF. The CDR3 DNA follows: TGTGCCAGCAGCCTGGACGCACCGGGACACAAGAATCAGCCCCAGCATTTT.

In DNA form, the CDR3 reads TGCGCCAGCAGTGAGTCTAGGGGCAATGAGCAGTTCTTC. Its protein is CASSESRGNEQFF. The chain carries TRBV10-2 and TRBJ2-1; D possibly corresponds to TRBD1 (5 bases). The V end lost 0 bases, the J end lost 6 bases, and 6 bases lay between the germline ends. CDR1 WSHSY and CDR2 SAAADI come from the germline V gene. CDR3 length equals 13 residues.

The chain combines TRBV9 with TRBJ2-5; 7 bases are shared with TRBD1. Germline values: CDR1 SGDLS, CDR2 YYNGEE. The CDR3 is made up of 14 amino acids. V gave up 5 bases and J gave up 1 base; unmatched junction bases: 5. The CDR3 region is CASSLTGTQETQYF. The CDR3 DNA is TGTGCCAGCAGTCTGACAGGGACCCAAGAGACCCAGTACTTC. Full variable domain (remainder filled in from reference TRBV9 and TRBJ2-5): DSGVTQTPKHLITATGQRVTLRCSPRSGDLSVYWYQQSLDQGLQFLIQYYNGEERAKGNILERFSAQQFPDLHSELNLSSLELGDSALYFCASSLTGTQETQYFGPGTRLLVL.

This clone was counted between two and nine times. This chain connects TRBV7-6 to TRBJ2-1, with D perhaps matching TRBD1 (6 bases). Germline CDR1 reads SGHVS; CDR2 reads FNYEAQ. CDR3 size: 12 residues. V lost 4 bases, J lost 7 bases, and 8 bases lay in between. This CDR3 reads CASSSTGNEQFF. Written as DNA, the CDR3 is TGTGCCAGCAGCTCAACAGGGAATGAGCAGTTCTTC.

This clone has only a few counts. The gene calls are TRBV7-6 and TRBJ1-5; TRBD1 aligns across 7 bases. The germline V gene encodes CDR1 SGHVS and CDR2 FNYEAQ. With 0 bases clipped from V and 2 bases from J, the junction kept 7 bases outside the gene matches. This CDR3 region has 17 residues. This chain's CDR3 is CASSLAVGDSGNQPQHF. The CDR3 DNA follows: TGTGCCAGCAGCTTAGCGGTCGGGGACAGTGGCAATCAGCCCCAGCATTTT.

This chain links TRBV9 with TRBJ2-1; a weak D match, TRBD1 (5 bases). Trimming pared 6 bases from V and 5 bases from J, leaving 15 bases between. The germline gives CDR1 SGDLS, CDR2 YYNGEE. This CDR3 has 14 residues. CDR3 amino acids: CASNLGEGDNEQFF. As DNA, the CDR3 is TGTGCCAGCAACCTTGGGGAAGGGGACAATGAGCAGTTCTTC.

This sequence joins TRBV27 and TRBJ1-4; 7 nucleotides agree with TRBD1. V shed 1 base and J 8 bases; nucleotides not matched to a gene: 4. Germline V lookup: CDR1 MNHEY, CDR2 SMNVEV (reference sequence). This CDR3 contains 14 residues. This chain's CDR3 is CASSLYRGSEKLFF. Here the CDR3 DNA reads TGTGCCAGCAGTTTATACAGGGGTTCCGAAAAACTGTTTTTT.

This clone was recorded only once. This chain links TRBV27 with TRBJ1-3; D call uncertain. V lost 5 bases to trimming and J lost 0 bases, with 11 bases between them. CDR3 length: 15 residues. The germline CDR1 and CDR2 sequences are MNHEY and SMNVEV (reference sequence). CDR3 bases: TGTGCCAGCAGTGGCTCCGTGACCTCTGGAAACACCATATATTTT. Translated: CASSGSVTSGNTIYF.

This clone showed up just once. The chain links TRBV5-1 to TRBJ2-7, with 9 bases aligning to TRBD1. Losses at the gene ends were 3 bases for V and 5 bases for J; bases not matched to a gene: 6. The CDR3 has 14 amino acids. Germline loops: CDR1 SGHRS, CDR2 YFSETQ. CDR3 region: CASSWTTGGNEQYF. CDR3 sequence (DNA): TGCGCCAGCAGCTGGACGACAGGGGGTAACGAGCAGTACTTC.

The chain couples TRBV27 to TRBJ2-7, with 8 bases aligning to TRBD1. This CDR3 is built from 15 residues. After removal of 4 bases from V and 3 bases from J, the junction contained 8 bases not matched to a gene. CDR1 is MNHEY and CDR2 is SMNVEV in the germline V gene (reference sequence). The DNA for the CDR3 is TGTGCCAGCAGTTCCTTACAGGGGGAGGACTACGAGCAGTACTTC. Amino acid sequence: CASSSLQGEDYEQYF.

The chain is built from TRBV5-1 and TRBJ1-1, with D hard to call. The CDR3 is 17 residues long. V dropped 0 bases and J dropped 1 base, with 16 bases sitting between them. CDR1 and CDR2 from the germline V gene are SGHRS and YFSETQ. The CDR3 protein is CASSLASLGFANTEAFF. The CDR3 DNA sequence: TGCGCCAGCAGCTTGGCCTCATTGGGGTTTGCGAACACTGAAGCTTTCTTT.

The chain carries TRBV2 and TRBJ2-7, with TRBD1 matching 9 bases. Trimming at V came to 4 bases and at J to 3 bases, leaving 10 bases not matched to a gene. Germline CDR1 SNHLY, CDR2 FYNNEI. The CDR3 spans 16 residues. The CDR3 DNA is TGTGCCAGCAGTGCCCCTCGGGACAGGGTGTTCTACGAGCAGTACTTC. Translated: CASSAPRDRVFYEQYF.